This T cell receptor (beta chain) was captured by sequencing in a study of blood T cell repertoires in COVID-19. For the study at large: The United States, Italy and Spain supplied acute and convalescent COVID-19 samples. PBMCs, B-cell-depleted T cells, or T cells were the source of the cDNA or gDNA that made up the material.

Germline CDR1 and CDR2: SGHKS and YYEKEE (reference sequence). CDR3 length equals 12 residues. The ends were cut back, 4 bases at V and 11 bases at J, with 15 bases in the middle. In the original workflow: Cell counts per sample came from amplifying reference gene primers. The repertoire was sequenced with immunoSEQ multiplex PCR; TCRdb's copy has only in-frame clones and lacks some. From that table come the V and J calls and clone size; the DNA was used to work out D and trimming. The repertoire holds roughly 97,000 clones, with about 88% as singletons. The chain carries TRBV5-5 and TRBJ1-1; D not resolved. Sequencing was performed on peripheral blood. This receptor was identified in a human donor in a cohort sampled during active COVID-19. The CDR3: CASSLDRFGAFF. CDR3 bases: TGTGCCAGCAGCCTAGACCGGTTTGGTGCTTTCTTT.